Presented here are 20 T cell receptor beta chains from one specimen sequenced in a study of blood T cells in healthy people across ages. Then a second PCR, running roughly 7 to 11 cycles, was carried out with a sample-barcoded 5' primer and a J-beta primer mix. Each CDR3 protein is one row after TCRdb ran MiXCR on the 5' RACE reads. The repertoire holds about a million distinct CDR3 sequences, with 40% to 60% as singletons. Sequenced: blood. These receptors came from a man aged 30 to 39 in good health.

The table lists this clonotype with a few counts. V usage is TRBV6-1 and J usage is TRBJ2-7; a weak D match, TRBD2 (8 bases). V was trimmed by 7 bases and J by 4 bases, leaving 17 bases between them. This CDR3 region has 14 residues. Germline V gene sequence: CDR1 MNHNS, CDR2 SASEGT. The CDR3 coding sequence is TGTGCCAGCAACGCCGGGGGGGGACAGTACGAGCAGTACTTC. Translating it yields CASNAGGGQYEQYF.

V usage is TRBV5-1 and J usage is TRBJ2-7; perhaps D is TRBD1 or TRBD2 (5 bases each). The CDR3 extends over 14 amino acids. V was shortened by 5 bases and J by 1 base, with 13 bases between the two germline ends. CDR1 is SGHRS and CDR2 is YFSETQ in the germline V gene. The CDR3 region has the DNA TGCGCCAGCAGGAGGGGCAGAGATTCCTACGAGCAGTACTTC. It codes for CASRRGRDSYEQYF.

This clonotype was observed many times. The V call is TRBV6-4, the J call TRBJ2-3, with 7 bases lining up with TRBD1. Trimming at V came to 6 bases and at J to 0 bases, leaving 6 bases not matched to a gene. CDR3 length: 15 amino acids. Germline V CDR1 and CDR2: MRHNA, SNTAGT. CDR3 in amino acids: CASSPGDSSTDTQYF. The CDR3 DNA sequence: TGTGCCAGCAGCCCCGGGGACAGTAGCACAGATACGCAGTATTTT.

Of note for this clonotype: One end of the junction is discordant with germline, which a read error may explain. This chain connects TRBV6-1 to TRBJ1-1; D not certain. Per the germline V gene, CDR1 is MNHNS and CDR2 is SASEGT. The length of the CDR3 is 12 residues. The CDR3 loop is CARSESADEAFF. The CDR3 bases are TGTGCCCGCAGTGAAAGTGCGGATGAAGCTTTCTTT.

The chain recombines TRBV20-1 with TRBJ2-3, with 8 nucleotides matching TRBD2. Per the germline V gene, CDR1 is DFQATT and CDR2 is SNEGSKA (reference sequence). Trimming took 6 bases from V and 7 from J; bases not matched to a gene: 12. The CDR3 loop spans 14 amino acids. The CDR3 sequence: CSAVAGPYLNTQYF. The CDR3 nucleotides read TGCAGTGCGGTAGCGGGGCCTTATTTAAATACGCAGTATTTT.

This clonotype was seen many times. The gene calls are TRBV12-3 or TRBV12-4 and TRBJ2-5, with D unresolved. Deletions cut 6 bases from V and 5 bases from J, with 7 bases between. This CDR3 spans 11 amino acids. CDR3 nucleotide sequence: TGTGCCAGCAGGCTAAGGGAGACCCAGTACTTC. Translated, it gives CASRLRETQYF.

V gene TRBV27 combines with J gene TRBJ2-7; 15 bases are a match to TRBD2. Germline loops: CDR1 MNHEY, CDR2 SMNVEV (reference sequence). Trimming cost V 3 bases and J 3 bases; bases outside gene matches: 9. This CDR3 is 18 amino acids long. DNA of the CDR3: TGTGCCAGCAGTTTGTGGGGGGGGACTAGCGGGAGGCACTACGAGCAGTACTTC. Amino acids: CASSLWGGTSGRHYEQYF.

This clonotype has just a few counts. The chain combines TRBV10-3 with TRBJ1-1, with unresolved D. V dropped 2 bases and J dropped 1 base, with 5 bases sitting between them. CDR3 length: 13 residues. CDR1 ENHRY and CDR2 SYGVKD come from the germline V gene. Here the CDR3 reads CAISEAGNTEAFF. CDR3 DNA sequence: TGTGCCATCAGTGAGGCGGGGAACACTGAAGCTTTCTTT.

In this sample, this clonotype turned up a few times. The chain is built from TRBV4-1 and TRBJ1-6, with D possibly matching TRBD1 (6 bases). The germline V gene has CDR1 MGHRA and CDR2 YSYEKL. Trimming shortened V by 0 bases and J by 2 bases, and 14 bases separated the two germline ends. This CDR3 has 18 residues. The CDR3 spells CASSQDGGGRTYNSPLHF. In nucleotides, the CDR3 is TGCGCCAGCAGCCAAGATGGCGGGGGGCGGACCTATAATTCACCCCTCCACTTT.

The gene calls are TRBV7-3 and TRBJ1-1; the D gene is possibly TRBD1 (6 bases). The germline V gene encodes CDR1 SGHTA and CDR2 FQGTGA. The germline V and J ends were trimmed by 6 bases and 4 bases, with 18 bases remaining between them. The CDR3 loop spans 15 amino acids. CDR3 bases: TGTGCCAGCAGTGGTTCCCCGGCAGGGGCCACTGAAGCTTTCTTT. Residues: CASSGSPAGATEAFF.

This chain connects TRBV7-2 to TRBJ2-5; possible D gene TRBD2, 5 bases. Per the germline V gene, CDR1 is SGHTA and CDR2 is FQGNSA. There are 14 residues in the CDR3. The germline V and J ends were trimmed by 1 base and 5 bases, with 11 bases remaining between them. The CDR3 loop reads CASSLVLRGETQYF. For the CDR3, the DNA is TGTGCCAGCAGCTTAGTTCTGAGAGGGGAGACCCAGTACTTC.

The J gene is TRBJ2-5, the V gene TRBV7-9, with D perhaps TRBD1 (6 bases). The CDR3 covers 18 residues. Looked up from germline, CDR1 is SEHNR and CDR2 is FQNEAQ (reference sequence). The ends were cut back, 4 bases at V and 0 bases at J, with 21 bases in the middle. The CDR3 loop reads CASSSPLQGIPYQETQYF. CDR3 bases: TGTGCCAGCAGCTCACCCCTGCAGGGGATCCCGTACCAAGAGACCCAGTACTTC.

This rearrangement joins TRBV12-3 or TRBV12-4 to TRBJ1-2; 8 bases line up with TRBD1. V lost 6 bases, J lost 2 bases, and 11 bases stayed unmatched. The CDR3 has 16 residues. The CDR3 sequence is CASSRGTGKGNYGYTF. The CDR3 DNA reads TGTGCCAGCAGCCGAGGGACAGGCAAGGGGAACTATGGCTACACCTTC.

This clonotype was observed a handful of times. This rearrangement joins TRBV3-1 to TRBJ2-3; 9 bases are shared with TRBD2. The J segment lost 4 bases and the V segment lost 3 bases, leaving 8 bases of the junction unmatched. Germline CDR1 reads LGHDT; CDR2 reads YNNKEL (reference sequence). This CDR3 contains 16 residues. The CDR3 nucleotides read TGTGCCAGCAGCCATCTCTCAGCGGGGGGCGCAGATACGCAGTATTTT. Protein product: CASSHLSAGGADTQYF.

This chain uses TRBV20-1 with TRBJ1-2, with 11 bases fitting TRBD1. J lost 7 bases, V lost 4 bases, and 8 bases had no gene match. Germline loops: CDR1 DFQATT, CDR2 SNEGSKA (reference sequence). The CDR3 sequence is 14 residues long. This CDR3 reads CSATGTGGFFGYTF. CDR3 bases: TGCAGTGCTACCGGGACAGGGGGTTTCTTTGGCTACACCTTC.

This CDR3 is CASSSGRYEQYF. CDR3 in DNA: TGTGCCAGCAGTTCCGGCCGCTACGAGCAGTACTTC. The gene calls are TRBV27 and TRBJ2-7; D call uncertain. Germline V gene data show CDR1 as MNHEY and CDR2 as SMNVEV (reference sequence). V was pared by 4 bases and J by 3 bases, with 7 bases between. The CDR3 is made up of 12 amino acids.

The chain combines TRBV29-1 with TRBJ2-3, with D possibly TRBD2 on 6 matching bases. Trimming left V 3 bases short and J 5 bases short, with 6 bases between. The CDR3 length is 11 residues. CDR1 and CDR2 (germline): SQVTM, ANQGSEA. CDR3 in amino acids: CSVEEGDTQYF. The DNA for the CDR3 is TGCAGCGTTGAGGAGGGAGATACGCAGTATTTT.

This clonotype was detected a few times. The chain joins TRBV11-2 to TRBJ2-6, with D perhaps matching TRBD1 (5 bases). The V and J ends lost 5 bases and 4 bases respectively, with 12 bases between them. The CDR3 is made up of 15 amino acids. CDR1 is SGHAT and CDR2 is FQNNGV in the germline V gene. CDR3 region: CASSPKTAGANVLTF. The CDR3 DNA reads TGTGCCAGCAGCCCCAAGACAGCCGGGGCCAACGTCCTGACTTTC.

The rearrangement uses TRBV7-9 and TRBJ1-4; D may be TRBD1 (5 bases). The CDR3 sequence is 14 residues long. The germline V gene encodes CDR1 SEHNR and CDR2 FQNEAQ (reference sequence). Trimming pared 7 bases from V and 3 bases from J, leaving 12 bases between. The CDR3 spells CASTTDSSNEKLFF. The DNA of the CDR3 is TGTGCCAGCACCACCGACAGTTCTAATGAAAAACTGTTTTTT.

The rearrangement uses TRBV5-6 and TRBJ1-2; D is uncertain. Germline CDR1 reads SGHDT; CDR2 reads YYEEEE. The CDR3 contains 17 residues. The V and J ends lost 3 bases and 8 bases respectively, with 26 bases between them. The CDR3 nucleotides are TGTGCCAGCAGCTCAGTCCCGTTTCGGGAAAAGGATTGGGGCTACACCTTC. Protein: CASSSVPFREKDWGYTF.